This entry lists 25 T cell receptor beta chains sequenced from one sample in a study of early T cells in non-severe SARS-CoV-2 infection. TCRdb redid the calling of the 5' RACE reads with MiXCR, one entry per CDR3 protein. The sample consists of about 27,000 distinct CDR3 sequences, around 4.4% of them appearing once. Sequencing used whole blood. These receptors were obtained from an adult who was a healthcare worker with PCR-confirmed SARS-CoV-2 infection or an uninfected control (not recorded which).

This clonotype has ten or more counts. J is TRBJ1-2 and V is TRBV20-1; D is possibly TRBD1 (5 bases). The CDR3 sequence is 17 residues long. Germline CDR1 DFQATT, CDR2 SNEGSKA (reference sequence). V lost 3 bases and J 2 bases, leaving 22 bases between the germline ends. The CDR3 sequence: CSASPSGAGKTNYGYTF. As DNA, the CDR3 is TGCAGTGCTAGTCCATCCGGGGCAGGGAAAACCAACTATGGCTACACCTTC.

This clonotype came up many times. This chain connects TRBV6-4 to TRBJ2-2; no reliable D call. V was shortened by 3 bases and J by 4 bases, with 6 bases between the two germline ends. The CDR3 length is 13 residues. CDR1 and CDR2 from the germline V gene are MRHNA and SNTAGT. The CDR3 loop is CASSELATGELFF. The CDR3 DNA is TGTGCCAGCAGTGAACTGGCCACCGGGGAGCTGTTTTTT.

The V gene is TRBV6-2 or TRBV6-3, the J gene TRBJ2-1; D is ambiguous. Germline CDR1 reads MNHEY; CDR2 reads SVGEGT. The V gene lost 3 bases and the J gene lost 9 bases, with 15 bases spanning the gap. This CDR3 has 14 amino acids. CDR3 in DNA: TGTGCCAGCAGTTATCTAGGCCTGTCGATTGAGCAGTTCTTC. Translation: CASSYLGLSIEQFF.

This clonotype was observed at least ten times. This chain connects TRBV4-3 to TRBJ2-3; either TRBD1 or TRBD2 may fit D (5 bases each). CDR3 length: 15 residues. Trimming stripped 1 base from V and 1 base from J, with 9 bases between. Germline CDR1 reads LGHNA; CDR2 reads YSLEER. The CDR3 spells CASSQGDGGTDTQYF. The CDR3 DNA reads as TGCGCCAGCAGCCAAGGGGACGGAGGCACAGATACGCAGTATTTT.

The sample holds many counts of this clonotype. The chain links TRBV18 to TRBJ1-1, with 7 bases lining up with TRBD1. V gave up 5 bases and J gave up 2 bases; unmatched junction bases: 5. CDR3 length equals 14 residues. The germline CDR1 and CDR2 sequences are KGHSH and LQKENI. The chain's CDR3 is CASSAGTDNTEAFF. The CDR3, as DNA: TGTGCCAGCTCAGCTGGGACAGATAACACTGAAGCTTTCTTT.

This clonotype was picked up many times. The chain carries TRBV20-1 and TRBJ2-6; TRBD1 matches 12 bases. The CDR3 is 16 residues long. CDR1 is DFQATT and CDR2 is SNEGSKA in the germline V gene (reference sequence). The ends lost 3 bases at V and 1 base at J; junction bases unmatched: 1. The CDR3 spells CSARGQGASGANVLTF. As DNA, the CDR3 is TGCAGTGCTAGGGGACAGGGGGCTTCTGGGGCCAACGTCCTGACTTTC.

This clonotype was counted many times. CDR3 nucleotides: TGCAGTGCTGTTAAGGGACAGAACTATGGCTACACCTTC. Translated, it gives CSAVKGQNYGYTF. The V gene is TRBV20-1, the J gene TRBJ1-2, with 7 positions matching TRBD1. V shed 5 bases and J 2 bases; nucleotides not matched to a gene: 5. Germline assignment: CDR1 DFQATT and CDR2 SNEGSKA (reference sequence). There are 13 residues in the CDR3.

This clonotype was seen at least ten times. This chain links TRBV19 with TRBJ2-1; D is ambiguous. With 8 bases removed from V and 7 bases from J, the gap between germline ends came to 9 bases. The CDR3 totals 11 residues. Germline assignment: CDR1 LNHDA and CDR2 SQIVND (reference sequence). The CDR3 sequence: CASQWGNEQFF. CDR3 nucleotides: TGTGCCAGTCAGTGGGGAAATGAGCAGTTCTTC. The whole variable domain, remainder taken from reference TRBV19 and TRBJ2-1, is DGGITQSPKYLFRKEGQNVTLSCEQNLNHDAMYWYRQDPGQGLRLIYYSQIVNDFQKGDIAEGYSVSREKKESFPLTVTSAQKNPTAFYLCASQWGNEQFFGPGTRLTVL.

In its sample, this clonotype was seen many times. CDR3 sequence: CASSYSTGGYEQYV. The CDR3, as DNA: TGTGCCAGCAGTTACTCGACAGGGGGCTACGAGCAGTACGTC. The chain combines TRBV6-2 or TRBV6-3 with TRBJ2-7, with 9 bases fitting TRBD1. The CDR3 loop spans 14 amino acids. Trimming at V came to 0 bases and at J to 3 bases, leaving 0 bases not matched to a gene. Looked up from germline, CDR1 is MNHEY and CDR2 is SVGEGT.

The chain is built from TRBV29-1 and TRBJ2-5; either TRBD1 or TRBD2 may supply D (6 bases each). The V end lost 5 bases, the J end lost 5 bases, and 18 bases lay between the germline ends. The germline gives CDR1 SQVTM, CDR2 ANQGSEA. This CDR3 comprises 14 residues. CDR3 DNA: TGCAGCGTTCCCACCGGGGGCGGGGCGGAGACCCAGTACTTC. Translating gives CSVPTGGGAETQYF.

This clonotype has a count of ten or more. The chain has TRBV12-3 or TRBV12-4 and TRBJ2-2; TRBD1 might be the D (7 bases). Trimming took off 8 bases at V and 3 bases at J, with 19 bases between the two ends. This CDR3 region has 16 residues. DNA for the CDR3: TGTGCCAGCCGCCGACGGCCAGGGGGGTACACCGGGGAGCTGTTTTTT. This gives the protein CASRRRPGGYTGELFF.

This sequence joins TRBV5-4 and TRBJ2-1; D is possibly TRBD1 (6 bases). V was cut by 2 bases and J by 10 bases, with 19 bases left in between. CDR1 SGHNT and CDR2 YYREEE come from the germline V gene (reference sequence). The CDR3 totals 15 residues. As DNA, the CDR3 is TGTGCCAGCAGCTTTGGCCCGAGTGGTCAGGGGGAGCAGTTCTTC. Amino acid sequence: CASSFGPSGQGEQFF.

The table lists this clonotype with many counts. V and J are TRBV4-2 and TRBJ1-6, with D uncertain. Trimming pared 0 bases from V and 10 bases from J, leaving 10 bases between. The germline V gene has CDR1 LGHNA and CDR2 YNFKEQ. This CDR3 is built from 14 residues. The CDR3 DNA sequence: TGTGCCAGCAGCCAAGACAGGCTAGCCTCACCCCTCCACTTT. Its translation is CASSQDRLASPLHF.

There are many counts of this clonotype. The chain carries TRBV24-1 and TRBJ2-1, with a tentative D call TRBD2 (6 bases). Trimming removed 7 bases at V and 4 bases at J, with 10 bases between. The CDR3 has 13 amino acids. Germline loops: CDR1 KGHDR, CDR2 SFDVKD. The CDR3 sequence: CATSVAEYNEQFF. CDR3 in DNA: TGTGCCACCAGCGTAGCGGAGTACAATGAGCAGTTCTTC.

This clonotype was detected ten times or more. The DNA for the CDR3 is TGTGCCAGCAGTTTAGTCGTAGGGAGTGGCAATCAGCCCCAGCATTTT. This encodes CASSLVVGSGNQPQHF. The chain joins TRBV12-3 or TRBV12-4 to TRBJ1-5, with D unclear. The CDR3 runs 16 residues. Trimming shortened V by 1 base and J by 2 bases, and 12 bases separated the two germline ends.

This clonotype came up many times. J is TRBJ2-3 and V is TRBV20-1; D is unresolved. The CDR3 length is 12 residues. Germline V gene sequence: CDR1 DFQATT, CDR2 SNEGSKA (reference sequence). The ends were cut back, 2 bases at V and 1 base at J, with 4 bases in the middle. The DNA for the CDR3 is TGCAGTGCTAGACAGGGCACAGATACGCAGTATTTT. Its protein is CSARQGTDTQYF.

By proportion, this clonotype is medium-sized. The rearrangement joins TRBV18 to TRBJ1-6; tentatively, D is TRBD1 (5 bases). V lost 6 bases, J lost 10 bases, and 19 bases lay in between. This CDR3 has 15 amino acids. Germline lookup yields CDR1 KGHSH and CDR2 LQKENI. The CDR3 sequence is CASSLSGATDSPLHF. CDR3 DNA sequence: TGTGCCAGCTCTTTAAGTGGGGCGACGGACTCACCCCTCCACTTT.

This clonotype showed up many times. The rearrangement uses TRBV28 and TRBJ2-7; possibly TRBD1 for D (5 bases). The V end was cut by 3 bases, the J end by 8 bases, with 8 bases between. The CDR3 has 11 amino acids. CDR1 and CDR2 from the germline V gene are MDHEN and SYDVKM. The CDR3 region is CASSLRQKQYF. The CDR3 coding sequence is TGTGCCAGCAGTTTGAGACAGAAGCAGTACTTC.

V gene TRBV7-9 combines with J gene TRBJ1-1; the D is unclear. In germline, CDR1 is SEHNR, CDR2 FQNEAQ (reference sequence). The V and J ends lost 4 bases and 7 bases respectively, with 10 bases between them. CDR3 length: 12 amino acids. Here the CDR3 reads CASSSGGLEAFF. The CDR3 DNA sequence: TGTGCCAGCAGCTCTGGAGGACTTGAAGCTTTCTTT.

The chain couples TRBV28 to TRBJ1-1; no clear D gene. Trimming left V 5 bases short and J 1 base short, with 23 bases between. The CDR3 covers 18 residues. CDR1 is MDHEN and CDR2 is SYDVKM in the germline V gene. The DNA for the CDR3 is TGTGCCAGCAGTCACTACCACAATGACCTTGCTTGGAACACTGAAGCTTTCTTT. Its protein is CASSHYHNDLAWNTEAFF. The whole variable domain, remainder taken from reference TRBV28 and TRBJ1-1, is DVKVTQSSRYLVKRTGEKVFLECVQDMDHENMFWYRQDPGLGLRLIYFSYDVKMKEKGDIPEGYSVSREKKERFSLILESASTNQTSMYLCASSHYHNDLAWNTEAFFGQGTRLTVV.

This clonotype appeared many times. The chain is built from TRBV12-5 and TRBJ2-4, with TRBD1 identical over 7 bases. Germline V gene lookup returns CDR1 LGHNT and CDR2 FRNRAP. The CDR3 is 16 residues long. After removal of 1 base from V and 4 bases from J, the junction contained 7 bases not matched to a gene. This chain's CDR3 is CASGLEGTAVKNIQYF. DNA for the CDR3: TGTGCTAGTGGTTTGGAGGGGACAGCCGTAAAAAACATTCAGTACTTC.

This clonotype was counted ten times or more. The gene calls are TRBV10-2 and TRBJ1-2; perhaps TRBD1 as D (5 bases). Germline CDR1 reads WSHSY; CDR2 reads SAAADI. V was trimmed by 2 bases and J by 6 bases, leaving 13 bases between them. The CDR3 contains 14 residues. CDR3 sequence: CASSERRQGDGYTF. CDR3 coding DNA: TGCGCCAGCAGTGAGCGTCGTCAGGGAGATGGCTACACCTTC.

The genes are TRBV19 and TRBJ2-1; 11 bases map to TRBD2. Losses at the gene ends were 4 bases for V and 2 bases for J; bases not matched to a gene: 1. CDR1 is LNHDA and CDR2 is SQIVND in the germline V gene (reference sequence). CDR3 length: 15 residues. CDR3 protein: CASSKLAGAYNEQFF. CDR3 sequence (DNA): TGTGCCAGTAGTAAACTAGCGGGAGCCTACAATGAGCAGTTCTTC. The full variable domain, in which reference TRBV19 and TRBJ2-1 provide the parts outside the CDR3, is DGGITQSPKYLFRKEGQNVTLSCEQNLNHDAMYWYRQDPGQGLRLIYYSQIVNDFQKGDIAEGYSVSREKKESFPLTVTSAQKNPTAFYLCASSKLAGAYNEQFFGPGTRLTVL.

As for this clonotype: A much larger clone sits a single nucleotide away, making a read error possible. The rearrangement joins TRBV29-1 to TRBJ2-7, with 11 bases matching TRBD1. The CDR3 runs to 13 residues. The V segment lost 7 bases and the J segment 5 bases; nucleotides outside the gene matches: 7. CDR1 and CDR2 (germline): SQVTM, ANQGSEA. As DNA, the CDR3 is TGCAGCGCTGAGCGGACAGGGGGCAACGAGCAGTACTTC. This encodes CSAERTGGNEQYF.

This clonotype came up many times. V usage is TRBV12-3 or TRBV12-4 and J usage is TRBJ1-4; no reliable D call. Deletions cut 6 bases from V and 8 bases from J, with 22 bases between. The length of the CDR3 is 16 residues. CDR3 sequence: CASSPARGSGEEKLFF. In nucleotides, the CDR3 is TGTGCCAGCAGCCCCGCCCGCGGGTCAGGCGAAGAAAAACTGTTTTTT.